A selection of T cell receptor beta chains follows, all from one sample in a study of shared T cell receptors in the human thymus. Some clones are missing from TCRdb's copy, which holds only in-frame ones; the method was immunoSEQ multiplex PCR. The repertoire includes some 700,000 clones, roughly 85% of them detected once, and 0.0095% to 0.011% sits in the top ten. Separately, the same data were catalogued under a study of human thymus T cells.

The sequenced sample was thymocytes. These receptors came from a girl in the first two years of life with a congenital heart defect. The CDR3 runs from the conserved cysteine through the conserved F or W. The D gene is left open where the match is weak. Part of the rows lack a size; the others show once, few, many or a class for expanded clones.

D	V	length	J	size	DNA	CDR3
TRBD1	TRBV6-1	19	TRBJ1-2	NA	TGTGCCAGCAGTGAAGAAAGGACAGGGACCCCGCTGGGTAACTATGGCTACACCTTC	CASSEERTGTPLGNYGYTF
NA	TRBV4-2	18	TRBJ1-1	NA	TGTGCCAGCAGCCAAGAGATGCCGCCCGGGAGGGAGAACACTGAAGCTTTCTTT	CASSQEMPPGRENTEAFF
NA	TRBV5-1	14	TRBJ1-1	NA	TGCGCCAGCAGCTATCGGGGGGCGAACACTGAAGCTTTCTTT	CASSYRGANTEAFF
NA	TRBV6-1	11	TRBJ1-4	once	TGTGCCAGCAGTGGGGCCGAAAAACTGTTTTTT	CASSGAEKLFF
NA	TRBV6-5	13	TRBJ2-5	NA	TGTGCCAGCAGTTACTCCCAGGAAGAGACCCAGTACTTC	CASSYSQEETQYF
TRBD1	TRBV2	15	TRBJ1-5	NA	TGTGCCAGCAGGGAGGACAGGACTGGTCTATGGCCCCAGCATTTT	CASREDRTGLWPQHF
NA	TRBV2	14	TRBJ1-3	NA	TGTGCCAGCAGTGAGACACTCTTTGGAAACACCATATATTTT	CASSETLFGNTIYF
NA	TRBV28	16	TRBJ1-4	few	TGTGCCACCCGGCGCGGGGACGTAGGGACTAATGAAAAACTGTTTTTT	CATRRGDVGTNEKLFF
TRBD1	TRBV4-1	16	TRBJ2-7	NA	TGCGCCAGCAGCCATTACCATCCGGGACAGATCTACGAGCAGTACTTC	CASSHYHPGQIYEQYF
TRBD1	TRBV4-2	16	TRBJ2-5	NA	TGTGCCAGCAGCCCCGCTCCGGGACAGGGACGGGAGACCCAGTACTTC	CASSPAPGQGRETQYF
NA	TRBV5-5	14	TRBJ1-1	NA	TGTGCCAGCAGCTTGCGGAACAGGAACACTGAAGCTTTCTTT	CASSLRNRNTEAFF
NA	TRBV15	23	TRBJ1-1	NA	TGTGCCACCAGCAGAGTTTGGTCTGGTCCGCCCGCGGACTCCCTAAAGTTCAACACTGAAGCTTTCTTT	CATSRVWSGPPADSLKFNTEAFF
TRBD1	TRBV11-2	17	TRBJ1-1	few	TGTGCCAGCAGTTTCAGGGACAGGGCAGTGGGGGACACTGAAGCTTTCTTT	CASSFRDRAVGDTEAFF
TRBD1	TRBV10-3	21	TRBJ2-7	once	TGTGCCATCAGTAGCATGATGGGGGGACAGGCTTGGGTGTCGCCTTACTACGAGCAGTACTTC	CAISSMMGGQAWVSPYYEQYF